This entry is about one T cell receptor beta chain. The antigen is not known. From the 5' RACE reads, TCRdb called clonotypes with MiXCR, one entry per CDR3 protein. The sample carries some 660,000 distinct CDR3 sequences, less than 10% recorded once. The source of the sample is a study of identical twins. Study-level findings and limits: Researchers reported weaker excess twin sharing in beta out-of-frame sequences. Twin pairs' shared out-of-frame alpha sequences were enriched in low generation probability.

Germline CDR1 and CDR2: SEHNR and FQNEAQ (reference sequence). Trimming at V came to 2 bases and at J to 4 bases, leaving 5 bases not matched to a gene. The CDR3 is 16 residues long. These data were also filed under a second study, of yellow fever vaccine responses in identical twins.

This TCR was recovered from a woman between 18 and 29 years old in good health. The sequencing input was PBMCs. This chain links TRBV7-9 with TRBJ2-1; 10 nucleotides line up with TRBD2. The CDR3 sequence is CASSLSGTSEYNEQFF. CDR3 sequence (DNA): TGTGCCAGCAGCTTATCCGGGACTAGCGAATACAATGAGCAGTTCTTC. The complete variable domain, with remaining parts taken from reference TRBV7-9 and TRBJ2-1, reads DTGVSQNPRHKITKRGQNVTFRCDPISEHNRLYWYRQTLGQGPEFLTYFQNEAQLEKSRLLSDRFSAERPKGSFSTLEIQRTEQGDSAMYLCASSLSGTSEYNEQFFGPGTRLTVL.